This T cell receptor beta chain was recorded in a study of CD8 T cells in ankylosing spondylitis. Study results and caveats: A CD8+ phenotype characterized the disease-linked clones, which were relatively rare in peripheral blood. A motif of several highly homologous TCR beta variants was seen as apparently characteristic of ankylosing spondylitis blood.

CDR3 length: 15 residues. The ends were cut back, 6 bases at V and 0 bases at J, with 11 bases in the middle. Germline V gene data show CDR1 as LNHNV and CDR2 as YYDKDF (reference sequence). Quantitative 5'-RACE with molecular barcodes generated TCR beta libraries. In TCRdb, the 5' RACE reads were re-called with MiXCR into one record per CDR3 protein. The sample has about 750,000 distinct CDR3 sequences, roughly 19% seen once. This clonotype was counted a few times. No antigen is known for it. This clonotype was obtained from a male donor with ankylosing spondylitis. Sequences were obtained from blood, either unsorted or a sorted T cell fraction (not recorded which). The chain has TRBV15 and TRBJ2-2, with D tentatively TRBD2 (6 bases). CDR3 loop: CATRLGDSNTGELFF. CDR3 sequence (DNA): TGTGCCACCAGGTTGGGGGACTCGAACACCGGGGAGCTGTTTTTT. The complete variable domain, with remaining parts taken from reference TRBV15 and TRBJ2-2, reads DAMVIQNPRYQVTQFGKPVTLSCSQTLNHNVMYWYQQKSSQAPKLLFHYYDKDFNNEADTPDNFQSRRPNTSFCFLDIRSPGLGDTAMYLCATRLGDSNTGELFFGEGSRLTVL.